This is a list of T cell receptor beta chains from one sample in a study of T cell changes during pregnancy in multiple sclerosis. Generated by immunoSEQ multiplex PCR, the TCRdb table keeps only in-frame clones and is missing some. The repertoire holds about 40,000 clones, around 93% seen once, with about 0.38% in the top ten. The sample in question was CD4+ T cells from peripheral blood mononuclear cells, obtained after pregnancy. All receptors derive from a female donor with multiple sclerosis, enrolled in a pregnancy study. CDR3s include the opening cysteine and the closing phenylalanine or tryptophan. The D gene is left open where the match is weak. Not every row has a clone size; where given, it reads once, few, many or a size class.

j_gene | abundance | v_gene | d_gene | CDR3aa | CDR3nt
TRBJ2-1 | NA | TRBV10-3 | TRBD2 | CAINPFGTSGGSSYNEQFF | TGTGCCATCAACCCTTTCGGGACTAGCGGGGGGAGCTCCTACAATGAGCAGTTCTTC
TRBJ1-4 | NA | TRBV4-2 | NA | CASSQDFGSGREKLFF | TGTGCCAGCAGCCAAGATTTTGGATCGGGTCGGGAAAAACTGTTTTTT
TRBJ2-1 | NA | TRBV11-3 | NA | CASSLDAQNEQFF | TGTGCCAGCAGCTTAGACGCACAAAATGAGCAGTTCTTC
TRBJ1-1 | NA | TRBV7-8 | NA | CASSLVGTSLSEAFF | TGTGCCAGCAGCTTAGTGGGCACAAGCCTGTCCGAAGCTTTCTTT
TRBJ1-4 | NA | TRBV18 | TRBD1 | CASSSDDLGGGEKLFF | TGTGCCAGCTCATCAGACGACCTAGGGGGCGGCGAAAAACTGTTTTTT
TRBJ2-1 | NA | TRBV9 | TRBD2 | CASSVGASGGAVEQFF | TGTGCCAGCAGCGTAGGGGCTAGCGGGGGGGCCGTTGAGCAGTTCTTC
TRBJ1-2 | NA | TRBV6-5 | TRBD1 | CASSRLGQGGYGYTF | TGTGCCAGCAGCCGACTAGGACAGGGAGGCTATGGCTACACCTTC
TRBJ1-5 | NA | TRBV2 | NA | CASSAVKDRFSGQPQHF | TGTGCCAGCAGTGCTGTGAAGGATAGGTTTTCAGGTCAGCCCCAGCATTTT
TRBJ1-3 | NA | TRBV9 | NA | CASSFMFQDTIYF | TGTGCCAGCAGCTTCATGTTTCAGGACACCATATATTTT
TRBJ2-3 | NA | TRBV5-1 | TRBD2 | CASSLEVAGGGTDTQYF | TGCGCCAGCAGCTTGGAGGTAGCGGGGGGCGGGACAGATACGCAGTATTTT
TRBJ1-5 | NA | TRBV6-1 | TRBD1 | CASRIGGQGNQPQHF | TGTGCCAGCAGAATAGGGGGCCAGGGTAATCAGCCCCAGCATTTT
TRBJ2-3 | NA | TRBV7-2 | NA | CASSTPLGLLGTDTQYF | TGTGCCAGCAGCACACCTCTAGGCTTGCTCGGCACAGATACGCAGTATTTT
TRBJ2-6 | NA | TRBV18 | NA | CASSPLSLSGANVLTF | TGTGCCAGCTCACCCCTTAGTCTCTCTGGGGCCAACGTCCTGACTTTC
TRBJ1-3 | NA | TRBV6-5 | NA | CASGKRGISGNTIYF | TGTGCCAGCGGTAAAAGGGGCATCTCTGGAAACACCATATATTTT
TRBJ2-1 | NA | TRBV5-4 | TRBD1 | CASSSSGTGGRHEQFF | TGTGCCAGCAGCTCGTCCGGGACAGGGGGCCGCCATGAGCAGTTCTTC
TRBJ2-1 | NA | TRBV27 | NA | CASSPRQLLSYNEQFF | TGTGCCAGCAGTCCGCGACAGCTCCTCTCCTACAATGAGCAGTTCTTC
TRBJ1-2 | NA | TRBV6-1 | NA | CASTIRGGRDYGYTF | TGTGCCAGCACGATTCGGGGGGGACGGGACTATGGCTACACCTTC
TRBJ1-1 | once | TRBV30 | NA | CAWSEENTEAFF | TGTGCCTGGAGCGAGGAGAACACTGAAGCTTTCTTT
TRBJ2-1 | once | TRBV18 | NA | CASSPDIGNEQFF | TGTGCCAGCTCACCAGATATCGGCAATGAGCAGTTCTTC
TRBJ2-3 | NA | TRBV11-2 | TRBD1 | CASSWRGQGDTQYF | TGTGCCAGCAGCTGGAGAGGACAGGGCGATACGCAGTATTTT
TRBJ2-3 | NA | TRBV5-4 | NA | CASSLAAGLTDTQYF | TGTGCCAGCAGCTTGGCCGCGGGCCTCACAGATACGCAGTATTTT
TRBJ2-5 | once | TRBV15 | NA | CATSSGLKQETQYF | TGTGCCACCAGCTCAGGACTAAAACAAGAGACCCAGTACTTC
TRBJ1-1 | NA | TRBV5-1 | NA | CASSTGQMNTEAFF | TGCGCCAGCAGCACCGGACAGATGAACACTGAAGCTTTCTTT
TRBJ2-7 | once | TRBV27 | TRBD2 | CASSSQAGVYEQYF | TGTGCCAGCAGTTCCCAGGCGGGGGTCTACGAGCAGTACTTC
TRBJ2-1 | NA | TRBV11-2 | TRBD1 | CASSYRGRDEQFF | TGTGCCAGCAGCTACAGGGGTCGAGATGAGCAGTTCTTC
TRBJ2-5 | NA | TRBV7-9 | TRBD2 | CASSLTSGGQETQYF | TGTGCCAGCAGCTTAACTAGCGGGGGGCAAGAGACCCAGTACTTC
TRBJ2-5 | NA | TRBV11-2 | NA | CASSRTGDRQETQYF | TGTGCCAGCAGCAGGACGGGGGACCGGCAAGAGACCCAGTACTTC
TRBJ1-1 | once | TRBV11-3 | NA | CASSLTWTAEAFF | TGTGCCAGCAGCTTAACCTGGACAGCGGAAGCTTTCTTT
TRBJ1-2 | NA | TRBV30 | TRBD1 | CAWSTRRQGPYGYTF | TGTGCCTGGAGTACCCGTAGACAGGGTCCTTATGGCTACACCTTC